This T cell receptor beta chain comes out of a study of T cell responses to AZD1222 COVID-19 vaccine. Regarding this clone: Its antigen is as yet unknown.

Findings and caveats of the study: Donors skewed white British and female; clonal diversity was possibly underestimated. Just a handful of AZD1222 recipients tested seropositive at baseline. Spike-specific TCRs gained breadth and depth after people received two AZD1222 doses.

Second-dose intervals of approximately 4 or approximately 12 weeks were pooled. The V gene lost 4 bases and the J gene lost 7 bases, with 19 bases spanning the gap. Germline values: CDR1 MNHEY, CDR2 SVGAGI. CDR3 length equals 15 residues. Produced via immunoSEQ multiplex PCR; TCRdb's table is partial and in-frame only. This sample yields over 110,000 clones, of which roughly 92% are seen a single time; roughly 10% belongs to the top ten. This chain links TRBV6-5 with TRBJ2-5; D ambiguous. The sample here was peripheral blood, taken 28 days after the second AZD1222 dose. This sequence originates from an adult who received the AZD1222 COVID-19 vaccine. In DNA form, the CDR3 reads TGTGCCAGCAGTTTAAGTAGTGCGATACGAGTGACCCAGTACTTC. It codes for CASSLSSAIRVTQYF.